Described below is a single T cell receptor (beta chain) sequence and its context. As yet, its antigen is unknown. V shed 3 bases, J shed 3 bases, and the junction held 4 bases outside the gene matches. There are 16 residues in the CDR3. Germline assignment: CDR1 SGHTA and CDR2 FQGNSA. The data were obtained in a study of human T cells and chemical hapten exposure. As for the study in general: The study traced per-sample TCR yield variation mainly to small differences in pooled library volumes. Study-wide results and limits: Versus controls, significantly more large CDR3 similarity clusters arose from expanded TCRs.

TCRdb passed the RACE reads through MiXCR, listing each CDR3 protein once. The repertoire holds roughly 100,000 distinct CDR3 sequences, with 9.5% to 14% as singletons. This sample's time point: pre-sensitization, week 0. This sample's treatment: therapeutic diphenylcyclopropenone sensitization with weekly scalp DPC. This rearrangement joins TRBV7-2 to TRBJ1-4; 10 positions match TRBD1. Sample: whole blood, taken in connection with sensitization to the hapten diphenylcyclopropenone (DPC). This clonotype was sampled from a woman in her sixties with alopecia areata. Some clones in this sample may be carry-over from other donors' samples. CDR3 in amino acids: CASSFGDRGSNEKLFF. DNA for the CDR3: TGTGCCAGCAGCTTCGGGGACAGGGGTTCTAATGAAAAACTGTTTTTT.